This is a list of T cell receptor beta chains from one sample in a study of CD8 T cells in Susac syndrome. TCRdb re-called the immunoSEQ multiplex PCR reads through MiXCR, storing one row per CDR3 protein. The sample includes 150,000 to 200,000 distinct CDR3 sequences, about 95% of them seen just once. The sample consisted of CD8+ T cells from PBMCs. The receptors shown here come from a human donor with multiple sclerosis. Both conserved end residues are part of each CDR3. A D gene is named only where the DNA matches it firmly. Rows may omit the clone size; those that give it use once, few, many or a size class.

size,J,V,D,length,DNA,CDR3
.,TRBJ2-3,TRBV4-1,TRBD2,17,TGCGCCAGCAGCCCTCTTATTTCTCTAGCGGGGACAGATACGCAGTATTTT,CASSPLISLAGTDTQYF
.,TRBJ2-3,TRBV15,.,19,TGTGCCACCAGCAGAGATGACGGGGGGTGGACAGTTTCATCAGATACGCAGTATTTT,CATSRDDGGWTVSSDTQYF
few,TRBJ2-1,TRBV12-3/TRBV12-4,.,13,TGTGCCAGCAGTTCCGGGGGTCGGAATGAGCAGTTCTTC,CASSSGGRNEQFF
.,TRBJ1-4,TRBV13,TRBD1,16,TGTGCCAGCAGCCAACGCCCGGGACAGGGAAATGAAAAACTGTTTTTT,CASSQRPGQGNEKLFF
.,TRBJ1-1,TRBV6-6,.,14,TGTGCCAGCAGTTACAATGATCGGGGCACTGAAGCTTTCTTT,CASSYNDRGTEAFF
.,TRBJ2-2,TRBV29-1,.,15,TGCAGCGCCCCTATGGGGGGTCGAAACACCGGGGAGCTGTTTTTT,CSAPMGGRNTGELFF
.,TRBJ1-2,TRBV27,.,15,TGTGCCAGCAGTTACAATCGGGGCCTTAACTATGGCTACACCTTC,CASSYNRGLNYGYTF
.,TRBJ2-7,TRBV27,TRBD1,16,TGTGCCAGCAGTTCAACCCAGGGGGCAATCGTCTACGAGCAGTACTTC,CASSSTQGAIVYEQYF
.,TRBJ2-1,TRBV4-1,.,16,TGCGCCAGCAGCCAAGGGGGGCCGATGATATACAATGAGCAGTTCTTC,CASSQGGPMIYNEQFF
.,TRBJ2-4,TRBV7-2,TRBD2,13,TGTGCCATCTCGCCGGGACTAAGAGACATTCAGTACTTC,CAISPGLRDIQYF
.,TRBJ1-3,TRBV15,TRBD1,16,TGTGCCACCTTACTAACCGGGACAGGGTCTGGAAACACCATATATTTT,CATLLTGTGSGNTIYF
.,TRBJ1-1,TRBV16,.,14,TGTGCCAGCAGCCGTCGGGGGGGGAACACTGAAGCTTTCTTT,CASSRRGGNTEAFF
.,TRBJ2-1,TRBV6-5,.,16,TGTGCCAGCAGTTACTCGCCAACGGGGGGCTTCAATGAGCAGTTCTTC,CASSYSPTGGFNEQFF
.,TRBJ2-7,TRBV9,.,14,TGTGCCAGCAGCGTAGATCTGGGGTTTGGGGAGCAGTACTTC,CASSVDLGFGEQYF
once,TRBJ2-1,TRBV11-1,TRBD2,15,TGTGCCAGCAGCCCCGGGGGGAGGATCTACAATGAGCAGTTCTTC,CASSPGGRIYNEQFF
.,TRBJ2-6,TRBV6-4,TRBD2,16,TGTGCCAGGGGGACTAGCGGACTTACTGGGGCCAACGTCCTGACTTTC,CARGTSGLTGANVLTF
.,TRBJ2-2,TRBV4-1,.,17,TGCGCCAGCAGCCCTCTCCCCGCGGACAGAAACACCGGGGAGCTGTTTTTT,CASSPLPADRNTGELFF
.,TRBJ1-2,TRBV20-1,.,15,TGCAGTGCTAGAGATCAGCAAAGGGGAGACTATGGCTACACCTTC,CSARDQQRGDYGYTF
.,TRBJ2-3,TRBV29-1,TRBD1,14,TGCAGCGTTGCGGGACAGGGGTTCATAGATACGCAGTATTTT,CSVAGQGFIDTQYF
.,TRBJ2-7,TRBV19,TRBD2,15,TGTGCCAGTAGTACCACCGGGACTAGCTTTGATGAGCAGTACTTC,CASSTTGTSFDEQYF
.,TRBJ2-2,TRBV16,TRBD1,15,TGTGCCAGCAGCCCGGACAGGGGGCAGAGCGGGGAGCTGTTTTTT,CASSPDRGQSGELFF
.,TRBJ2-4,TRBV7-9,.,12,TGTGCCAGCAGCTTAACGCGGAACATTCAGTACTTC,CASSLTRNIQYF
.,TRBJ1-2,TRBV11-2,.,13,TGTGCCAGCAGCTTGGGCAGGGCCTATGGCTACACCTTC,CASSLGRAYGYTF
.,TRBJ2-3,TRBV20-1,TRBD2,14,TGCAGTGCTAGAGTAGCGGGGGGGCCAGATACGCAGTATTTT,CSARVAGGPDTQYF
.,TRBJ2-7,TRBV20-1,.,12,TGCAGTGCTAGACCGCGGGGCTACGAGCAGTACTTC,CSARPRGYEQYF
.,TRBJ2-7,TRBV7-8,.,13,TGTGCCAGCAGCCCATCCAACTCCTACGAGCAGTACTTC,CASSPSNSYEQYF
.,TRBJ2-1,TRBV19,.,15,TGTGCCAGTAGTATAGTTCCAGGGGTTGGCAATGAGCAGTTCTTC,CASSIVPGVGNEQFF
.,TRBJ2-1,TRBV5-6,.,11,TGTGCCAGCAGCTTGGCGGCTAAGCAGTTCTTC,CASSLAAKQFF
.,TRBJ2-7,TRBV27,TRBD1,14,TGTGCCAGCTGCCCGACCGGGACAGTCGGCGAGCAGTACTTC,CASCPTGTVGEQYF
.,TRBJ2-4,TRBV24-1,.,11,TGTGCCACCAGTGATGGATTTCGTCAGTACTTC,CATSDGFRQYF
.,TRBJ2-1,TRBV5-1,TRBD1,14,TGCGCCAGCAGCAGTTACCGGGACAGCAATGAGCAGTTCTTC,CASSSYRDSNEQFF
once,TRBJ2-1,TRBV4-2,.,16,TGTGCCAGCAGCCAAGAGACAGGTATGCCTAGTAATGAGCAGTTCTTC,CASSQETGMPSNEQFF
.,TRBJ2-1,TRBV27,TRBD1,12,TGTGCCAGCAACAGGGGCTACAATGAGCAGTTCTTC,CASNRGYNEQFF
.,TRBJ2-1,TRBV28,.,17,TGTGCCAGCAGTCCGACATTAGCCCTCCCCCCCTACAATGAGCAGTTCTTC,CASSPTLALPPYNEQFF
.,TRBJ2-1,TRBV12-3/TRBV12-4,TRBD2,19,TGTGCCAGCAGTTTAATCGGGAGGCCTAGCGGTGGTGTCTACAATGAGCAGTTCTTC,CASSLIGRPSGGVYNEQFF
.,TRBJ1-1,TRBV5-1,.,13,TGCGCCAGCACCTCTCTTGGGTACACTGAAGCTTTCTTT,CASTSLGYTEAFF
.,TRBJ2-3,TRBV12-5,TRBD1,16,TGTGCTAGTGGTTTGGTACTGGGACAGATCACAGATACGCAGTATTTT,CASGLVLGQITDTQYF
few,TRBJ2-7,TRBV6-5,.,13,TGTGCCAGCAGTTACGCGGGACAATACGAGCAGTACTTC,CASSYAGQYEQYF
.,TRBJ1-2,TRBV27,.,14,TGTGCCAGCAGCTTAATAATGACGGGACATGGCTACACCTTC,CASSLIMTGHGYTF
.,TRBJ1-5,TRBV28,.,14,TGTGCCAGCAGTCGTGGACCCGCGGAGCAGCCCCAGCATTTT,CASSRGPAEQPQHF
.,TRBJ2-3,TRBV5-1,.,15,TGCGCCAGCAGCTTAGACTTACCTAGCACAGATACGCAGTATTTT,CASSLDLPSTDTQYF
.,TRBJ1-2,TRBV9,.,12,TGTGCCAGCAGGGGGCTGGACTATGGCTACACCTTC,CASRGLDYGYTF
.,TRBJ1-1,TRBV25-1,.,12,TGTGCCAGCGGCAGGGTAGCCACTGAAGCTTTCTTT,CASGRVATEAFF
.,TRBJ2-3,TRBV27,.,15,TGTGCCAGCAGTTTAGACGGGTTTCTTACAGATACGCAGTATTTT,CASSLDGFLTDTQYF
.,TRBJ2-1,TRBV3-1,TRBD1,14,TGTGCCAGCAGCCACGACAGGGGGCCCAATGAGCAGTTCTTC,CASSHDRGPNEQFF
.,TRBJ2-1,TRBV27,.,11,TGTGCCAGCCTTTCGTACAATGAGCAGTTCTTC,CASLSYNEQFF
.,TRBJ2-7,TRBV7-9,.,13,TGTGCCAGCAGCGACGAAACAACCTACGAGCAGTACTTC,CASSDETTYEQYF
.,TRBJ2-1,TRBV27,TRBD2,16,TGTGCCAGCAGTCTCCTGGGACTAGCGTTAGACAATGAGCAGTTCTTC,CASSLLGLALDNEQFF
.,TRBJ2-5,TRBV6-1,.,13,TGTGCCAGCGAGAGAGGGGTAGGGGAGACCCAGTACTTC,CASERGVGETQYF
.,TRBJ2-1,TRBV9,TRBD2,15,TGTGCCAGCAGCGCCACGGGGGGGCAATACAATGAGCAGTTCTTC,CASSATGGQYNEQFF